The rows below give T cell receptor beta chains drawn from one sample of a study of early T cells in non-severe SARS-CoV-2 infection. One entry per CDR3 protein, called by TCRdb with MiXCR from the 5' RACE reads. The repertoire holds some 64,000 distinct CDR3 sequences, with approximately 9.2% as singletons. Source: whole blood, taken at baseline. The receptors come from an adult who was a healthcare worker with PCR-confirmed SARS-CoV-2 infection or an uninfected control (not recorded which). The CDR3 runs from the conserved cysteine through the conserved F or W. Each record gives: D gene, clone size, J gene, V gene, CDR3 DNA, CDR3 protein. The D gene is left open where the match is weak. The size entry is marked missing in some rows and otherwise reads once, few, many or a size class.

>TRBD1|few|TRBJ1-5|TRBV11-2
TGTGCCAGCAGCCCCCTCGGACAGGGGATAAATCAGCCCCAGCATTTT
CASSPLGQGINQPQHF
>.|.|TRBJ2-7|TRBV11-2
TGTGCCAGCTACGGTTCCGAATACTACGAGCAGTACTTC
CASYGSEYYEQYF
>.|.|TRBJ1-4|TRBV27
TGTGCCAGCAGTTTTTTCGCGCTAAGGGGCGAAAAACTGTTTTTT
CASSFFALRGEKLFF
>TRBD2|.|TRBJ2-3|TRBV7-9
TGTGCCAGCAGGACCGATGTGGCTAGCGGGAGAACAGATACGCAGTATTTT
CASRTDVASGRTDTQYF
>.|.|TRBJ2-3|TRBV7-3
TGTGCCAGCAGCTTCGGACGCACAGATACGCAGTATTTT
CASSFGRTDTQYF
>.|few|TRBJ2-5|TRBV3-1
TGTGCCAGCAGCCAAGAGGGCTGGACCCAGTACTTC
CASSQEGWTQYF
>.|few|TRBJ2-3|TRBV29-1
TGCAGCGTGCCAGGGTTTACCACAGATACGCAGTATTTT
CSVPGFTTDTQYF
>.|few|TRBJ2-1|TRBV6-1
TGTGCCAGCAGCGAAGGCTCAGGGCGTTATCAGTTCTTC
CASSEGSGRYQFF
>.|many|TRBJ2-1|TRBV7-2
TGTGCCAGCAGCTTAAGTAGCGTGGGTGAGCAGTTCTTC
CASSLSSVGEQFF
>.|.|TRBJ2-1|TRBV7-2
TGTGCCAGCAGCTCCGACAGCTACAATGAGCAGTTCTTC
CASSSDSYNEQFF
>TRBD2|few|TRBJ2-3|TRBV4-3
TGCGCCAGCAGCCAGCGGGAGGGCTTGAGAGATACGCAGTATTTT
CASSQREGLRDTQYF
>.|.|TRBJ2-3|TRBV2
TGTGCCAGCAGCCCGGACAGATACACAGATACGCAGTATTTT
CASSPDRYTDTQYF
>.|medium-sized|TRBJ2-2|TRBV7-2
TGTGCCAGCAGCTTAGGGGGGAGCCCCGGGGAGCTGTTTTTT
CASSLGGSPGELFF
>.|.|TRBJ2-7|TRBV3-1
TGTGCCAGCAGCCAAGTGGGCGGCGAGCAGTACTTC
CASSQVGGEQYF
>.|few|TRBJ2-1|TRBV7-3
TGTGCCAGCAGCTTGAGATATGGTGAGCAGTTCTTC
CASSLRYGEQFF
>.|few|TRBJ2-3|TRBV5-1
TGCGCCAGCAGCTTGCACAGCACAGATACGCAGTATTTT
CASSLHSTDTQYF
>.|.|TRBJ2-1|TRBV7-6
TGTGCCAGCAGTAGGGCGCTGAATGAGCAGTTCTTC
CASSRALNEQFF
>.|many|TRBJ1-4|TRBV27
TGTGCCAGCAGTTCCCGCCCGGAGGGCCTTAATGAAAAACTGTTTTTT
CASSSRPEGLNEKLFF
>TRBD1|many|TRBJ2-3|TRBV7-9
TGTGCCAGCAGCTTAACCGGGACAGCTAGCACAGATACGCAGTATTTT
CASSLTGTASTDTQYF
>TRBD1|.|TRBJ1-1|TRBV5-4
TGTGCCAGCAGCCTACCCGGGACAGGGCTGGCTGAAGCTTTCTTT
CASSLPGTGLAEAFF
>TRBD2|few|TRBJ2-1|TRBV7-8
TGTGCCAGCAGCTTAGTTTGGACAGCCGGGACTAGCGGGATTGATAATGAGCAGTTCTTC
CASSLVWTAGTSGIDNEQFF
>.|.|TRBJ1-5|TRBV6-1
TGTGCCAGCAGTGAAAGGGTCAATCAGCCCCAGCATTTT
CASSERVNQPQHF
>.|.|TRBJ2-7|TRBV15
TGTGCCACCAGCAGAGGCCTTTCGGAACTCCACGAGCAGTACTTC
CATSRGLSELHEQYF
>TRBD2|.|TRBJ2-1|TRBV12-3/TRBV12-4
TGTGCCAGTCAAGAAGCGGGAGGATTAACCTACAATGAGCAGTTCTTC
CASQEAGGLTYNEQFF
>TRBD1|many|TRBJ1-1|TRBV6-6
TGTGCCAGCAGTTACGGGACAGGGTTGAACACTGAAGCTTTCTTT
CASSYGTGLNTEAFF
>TRBD1|.|TRBJ2-1|TRBV9
TGTGCCAGCAGTGACGGGACAGTCTACAATGAGCAGTTCTTC
CASSDGTVYNEQFF
>.|many|TRBJ1-1|TRBV7-9
TGTGCCAGCAGCCCCATGAACACTGAAGCTTTCTTT
CASSPMNTEAFF
>.|.|TRBJ2-7|TRBV11-2
TGTGCCAGCAGCTCCGGGACGGGAAGGTCCTACGAGCAGTACTTC
CASSSGTGRSYEQYF
>.|few|TRBJ2-7|TRBV18
TGTGCCAGCTCACTGATTGACAGCTCATTCTACGAGCAGTACTTC
CASSLIDSSFYEQYF
>.|many|TRBJ1-4|TRBV14
TGTGCCAGCAAGCGCGGACAGAATGAAAAACTGTTTTTT
CASKRGQNEKLFF
>.|.|TRBJ2-2|TRBV5-1
TGCGCCAGCAGGGGCGCGAACACCGGGGAGCTGTTTTTT
CASRGANTGELFF
>.|.|TRBJ2-3|TRBV20-1
TGCAGTGCTAGAGCGGGAAGGGGCACAGATACGCAGTATTTT
CSARAGRGTDTQYF
>TRBD1|many|TRBJ2-1|TRBV11-2
TGTGCCAGCAGCCTGGGACAGGGACATGGTAATGAGCAGTTCTTC
CASSLGQGHGNEQFF
>.|many|TRBJ1-5|TRBV27
TGTGCCAGCAGTTTTGAAGCGGTGGGCCAGCCCCAGCATTTT
CASSFEAVGQPQHF
>.|many|TRBJ1-2|TRBV20-1
TGCAGTGCTAGACAGGGGAAAAACTATGGCTACACCTTC
CSARQGKNYGYTF
>.|few|TRBJ1-4|TRBV4-3
TGCGCCAGCAGCCAAGATCGCGACAGAACCTCTGAAAAACTGTTTTTT
CASSQDRDRTSEKLFF
>.|few|TRBJ2-6|TRBV7-2
TGTGCCAGCAGCCTAGACAGGACTGGGGCCAACGTCCTGACTTTC
CASSLDRTGANVLTF
>.|few|TRBJ2-2|TRBV5-1
TGCGCCAGCAGCCCACAGAGGGGGACCGGGGAGCTGTTTTTT
CASSPQRGTGELFF
>.|.|TRBJ2-7|TRBV9
TGTGCCAGCAGCGTTTCCGGTTATTCCTACGAGCAGTACTTC
CASSVSGYSYEQYF
>TRBD1|.|TRBJ2-3|TRBV19
TGTGCCAGTAGTGCACCGGGACAGGGGAGGTATTTT
CASSAPGQGRYF
>.|.|TRBJ2-1|TRBV27
TGTGCCAGCAGTTTCCGCATCGGGAAGATCGACAATGAGCAGTTCTTC
CASSFRIGKIDNEQFF
>.|.|TRBJ1-1|TRBV4-1
TGCGCCAGCAGCCAAGACTTATTAACGGGCACTGAAGCTTTCTTT
CASSQDLLTGTEAFF
>TRBD1|few|TRBJ2-2|TRBV15
TGTGCCACCAGCAGAGAAGGGGACGGGACAGGGTACACCGGGGAGCTGTTTTTT
CATSREGDGTGYTGELFF
>TRBD1|few|TRBJ2-1|TRBV7-6
TGTGCCAGCAGCTTGGGACAGGTAAATGAGCAGTTCTTC
CASSLGQVNEQFF
>.|many|TRBJ2-5|TRBV2
TGTGCCAGCAGCCAGCAAGAGACCCAGTACTTC
CASSQQETQYF
>.|.|TRBJ1-1|TRBV27
TGTGCCAGCGGAACGGACTATGAAGCTTTCTTT
CASGTDYEAFF
>TRBD1|.|TRBJ2-7|TRBV18
TGTGCCAGCTCACCAACCGGGACAGGCGAGCAGTACTTC
CASSPTGTGEQYF
>.|few|TRBJ2-5|TRBV6-2/TRBV6-3
TGTGCCAGCAGTTCTGAGGGGGGACAAGAGACCCAGTACTTC
CASSSEGGQETQYF
>TRBD1|.|TRBJ1-1|TRBV12-3/TRBV12-4
TGTGCCAGCAGCAAGCCTGGGACAGGGGATGGAGCTTTCTTT
CASSKPGTGDGAFF